The 27 T cell receptor beta chains below all came from one sample that was sequenced in a study of a mutant IDH1 vaccine in newly diagnosed glioma. The antigens these receptors bind are not known. The method was immunoSEQ multiplex PCR; TCRdb's version includes in-frame clones alone and lacks a portion of them. The sample contains just over 60,000 clones, roughly 80% of which appear only once. Time point reported: week 47, end of study. The investigators gave 300 ug of mutant IDH1 20-mer peptide in each vaccine dose, together with topical imiquimod. Sequencing was performed on PBMCs, taken from a glioma patient whose treatment included an IDH1 peptide vaccine. These receptors all come from a man aged 25 to 40 with glioma.

The CDR3 here is CASSGRDNGLTYEQYF. CDR3 in DNA: TGTGCCAGCAGTGGGAGGGACAACGGATTGACCTACGAGCAGTACTTC. The chain employs TRBV2 and TRBJ2-7, with D perhaps TRBD1 or TRBD2 (6 bases each). This CDR3 is 16 amino acids long. Looked up from germline, CDR1 is SNHLY and CDR2 is FYNNEI. The V and J ends lost 4 bases and 2 bases respectively, with 18 bases between them. The full variable domain, with the rest looked up from reference TRBV2 and TRBJ2-7, is EPEVTQTPSHQVTQMGQEVILRCVPISNHLYFYWYRQILGQKVEFLVSFYNNEISEKSEIFDDQFSVERPDGSNFTLKIRSTKLEDSAMYFCASSGRDNGLTYEQYFGPGTRLTVT.

The chain recombines TRBV5-6 with TRBJ2-7; the D gene is possibly TRBD1 (6 bases). Germline V gene data show CDR1 as SGHDT and CDR2 as YYEEEE. This CDR3 comprises 15 residues. The germline V and J ends were trimmed by 3 bases and 0 bases, with 13 bases remaining between them. CDR3 sequence: CASSSRDTFSYEQYF. The CDR3, as DNA: TGTGCCAGCAGCTCTCGGGACACCTTCTCCTACGAGCAGTACTTC.

This clone was observed a few times. J is TRBJ2-6 and V is TRBV7-9; a possible D gene is TRBD1 (5 bases). CDR3 length: 16 amino acids. Germline V gene data show CDR1 as SEHNR and CDR2 as FQNEAQ (reference sequence). V was pared by 3 bases and J by 0 bases, with 9 bases between. The DNA for the CDR3 is TGTGCCAGCAGCTTTACAGGCTACTCTGGGGCCAACGTCCTGACTTTC. Encoded protein: CASSFTGYSGANVLTF.

The genes are TRBV7-9 and TRBJ1-4, with 8 nucleotides matching TRBD1. The CDR3 extends over 16 amino acids. Germline V lookup: CDR1 SEHNR, CDR2 FQNEAQ (reference sequence). V dropped 5 bases and J dropped 14; count of bases not matched to a gene: 19. The CDR3 sequence is CASSPTEQGGREGLFF. In DNA form, the CDR3 reads TGTGCCAGCAGCCCGACGGAACAGGGGGGCCGGGAAGGCCTGTTTTTT.

CDR3 loop: CASNEGGGDTQYF. The CDR3 region has the DNA TGTGCCAGCAACGAAGGGGGGGGAGATACGCAGTATTTT. V gene TRBV7-6 combines with J gene TRBJ2-3, with D possibly matching TRBD2 (7 bases). The V end lost 7 bases, the J end lost 5 bases, and 13 bases lay between the germline ends. This CDR3 spans 13 amino acids. Per germline, CDR1 SGHVS and CDR2 FNYEAQ.

A few counts support this clone. This rearrangement joins TRBV28 to TRBJ1-2; tentatively, D is TRBD1 (5 bases). From germline, CDR1 is MDHEN and CDR2 SYDVKM. This CDR3 contains 13 residues. V lost 3 bases and J 5 bases, leaving 10 bases between the germline ends. As DNA, the CDR3 is TGTGCCAGCAGTTTTGGCCAGGGATATGGCTACACCTTC. It codes for CASSFGQGYGYTF.

The J gene is TRBJ2-7, the V gene TRBV11-2, with unresolved D. V was cut by 3 bases and J by 2 bases, with 11 bases left in between. Germline lookup yields CDR1 SGHAT and CDR2 FQNNGV. This CDR3 is built from 14 residues. The DNA of the CDR3 is TGTGCCAGCAGCTTCGCCACATTCACCTACGAGCAGTACTTC. Its translation is CASSFATFTYEQYF.

The chain recombines TRBV15 with TRBJ1-4; perhaps TRBD1 as D (5 bases). Germline V gene sequence: CDR1 LNHNV, CDR2 YYDKDF (reference sequence). V was clipped by 1 base and J by 6 bases, with 9 bases between them. The CDR3 runs 14 residues. CDR3 sequence (DNA): TGTGCCACCAGCAGAGTGGGGGTTTATGAAAAACTGTTTTTT. Encoded protein: CATSRVGVYEKLFF.

The V gene is TRBV18, the J gene TRBJ1-1; maybe TRBD1 (6 bases). Trimming took 2 bases from V and 2 from J, leaving 12 bases between them. The CDR3 sequence is 15 residues long. Germline assignment: CDR1 KGHSH and CDR2 LQKENI. The CDR3: CASSPDQGKNTEAFF. The CDR3 bases are TGTGCCAGCTCACCAGACCAGGGGAAAAACACTGAAGCTTTCTTT.

The V gene is TRBV5-1, the J gene TRBJ1-6; D is possibly TRBD1 (6 bases). This CDR3 comprises 14 residues. The germline V gene encodes CDR1 SGHRS and CDR2 YFSETQ. Trimming took 0 bases from V and 10 from J, leaving 11 bases between them. The CDR3 bases are TGCGCCAGCAGCTTGGAAGGGGGAGGGTCACCCCTCCACTTT. Translated, it gives CASSLEGGGSPLHF.

CDR3 sequence: CASNQEGTGELFF. In nucleotides, the CDR3 is TGTGCCAGCAATCAGGAGGGGACCGGGGAGCTGTTTTTT. The chain couples TRBV2 to TRBJ2-2; weak D call: TRBD2 (6 bases). The germline gives CDR1 SNHLY, CDR2 FYNNEI. Trimming took off 7 bases at V and 5 bases at J, with 11 bases between the two ends. The CDR3 is 13 residues long.

The rearrangement uses TRBV13 and TRBJ1-2, with D unresolved. CDR3 length: 16 residues. The V gene's germline CDR1 is PRHDT and CDR2 FYEKMQ (reference sequence). The V end lost 5 bases, the J end lost 6 bases, and 22 bases lay between the germline ends. CDR3 sequence (DNA): TGTGCCAGCAGCCCTAATGCGAGGGTTAATAGGGATGGCTACACCTTC. Translating gives CASSPNARVNRDGYTF.

This chain links TRBV27 with TRBJ2-2, with a possible D match to TRBD2 (5 bases). Trimming stripped 3 bases from V and 4 bases from J, with 15 bases between. There are 16 residues in the CDR3. Germline loops: CDR1 MNHEY, CDR2 SMNVEV (reference sequence). The CDR3 DNA reads as TGTGCCAGCAGTTTCCTACGGGGAGTGGGCACCGGGGAGCTGTTTTTT. It codes for CASSFLRGVGTGELFF.

In its sample, this clone was seen a few times. The DNA is left out, because the CDR3 cannot be placed on it with certainty; the CDR3 is given as TCRdb lists it. J is TRBJ1-2 and V is TRBV27. The germline V gene has CDR1 MNHEY and CDR2 SMNVEV (reference sequence). The CDR3 is 15 amino acids in total, end residues counted. CDR3 region: CASSLFGSGGEGYTF.

The V gene is TRBV19, the J gene TRBJ1-6; unclear D gene. V was shortened by 10 bases and J by 0 bases, with 13 bases between the two germline ends. The CDR3 consists of 15 residues. The germline V gene has CDR1 LNHDA and CDR2 SQIVND (reference sequence). The chain's CDR3 is CANAIRFSYNSPLHF. The CDR3 DNA sequence: TGTGCCAATGCTATTCGGTTCTCCTATAATTCACCCCTCCACTTT.

V is TRBV27 and J is TRBJ1-1; D gene uncertain. The CDR3 runs 16 residues. Germline lookup yields CDR1 MNHEY and CDR2 SMNVEV (reference sequence). Trimming left V 2 bases short and J 1 base short, with 14 bases between. CDR3 nucleotide sequence: TGTGCCAGCAGTTTAAATTTTGGCCTTAGGAACACTGAAGCTTTCTTT. Encoded protein: CASSLNFGLRNTEAFF.

The chain employs TRBV14 and TRBJ2-5; 9 bases map to TRBD1. The CDR3 totals 16 residues. V dropped 4 bases and J dropped 2; count of bases not matched to a gene: 8. Germline V gene data show CDR1 as SGHDN and CDR2 as FVKESK. This chain's CDR3 is CASSPWGQGTQETQYF. The CDR3 bases are TGTGCCAGCAGCCCGTGGGGACAGGGAACACAAGAGACCCAGTACTTC.

The CDR3 spells CAWSVRQGGAEYF. In DNA, the CDR3 is TGTGCCTGGAGTGTACGTCAGGGGGGCGCGGAGTACTTC. The chain carries TRBV30 and TRBJ2-7; perhaps TRBD1 as D (7 bases). Trimming shortened V by 0 bases and J by 11 bases, and 17 bases separated the two germline ends. CDR3 size: 13 residues. Germline CDR1 is GTSNPN and CDR2 is SVGIG (reference sequence).

This clone has more than one count but fewer than ten. This chain links TRBV6-6 with TRBJ1-1, with D unresolved. Trimming pared 6 bases from V and 1 base from J, leaving 6 bases between. CDR1 is MNHNY and CDR2 is SVGAGI in the germline V gene (reference sequence). The CDR3 sequence is 12 residues long. Written as DNA, the CDR3 is TGTGCCAGCAGGGCGCCGAACACTGAAGCTTTCTTT. Amino acids: CASRAPNTEAFF.

This chain joins TRBV23-1 and TRBJ1-1; maybe TRBD1 (6 bases). TRBV23-1 is given ORF status, its function remaining uncertain. The germline V and J ends were trimmed by 6 bases and 2 bases, with 34 bases remaining between them. This CDR3 contains 21 residues. The DNA for the CDR3 is TGCGCCAGCAGCCCAGTCCCCTATACAGGGAACAGTTCAGTTTTTAACACTGAAGCTTTCTTT. Its translation is CASSPVPYTGNSSVFNTEAFF.

This chain joins TRBV2 and TRBJ1-3; 7 nucleotides agree with TRBD1. The ends lost 7 bases at V and 0 bases at J; junction bases unmatched: 12. The CDR3 covers 17 residues. CDR1 and CDR2 (germline): SNHLY, FYNNEI. This CDR3 is CASKRQGVTASGNTIYF. The CDR3, as DNA: TGTGCCAGCAAGAGACAGGGTGTTACAGCCTCTGGAAACACCATATATTTT.

The V call is TRBV7-9, the J call TRBJ2-3, with D maybe TRBD2 (7 bases). This CDR3 region has 15 residues. The germline V and J ends were trimmed by 2 bases and 9 bases, with 18 bases remaining between them. Germline CDR1 SEHNR, CDR2 FQNEAQ (reference sequence). The CDR3 loop reads CASSLIRGAQHTQYF. The DNA for the CDR3 is TGTGCCAGCAGCTTAATTCGGGGGGCCCAACACACGCAGTATTTT.

The chain uses TRBV11-3 and TRBJ2-3, with no clear D. CDR1 and CDR2 (germline): SGHNT, YENEEA. The CDR3 totals 14 residues. V dropped 3 bases and J dropped 0 bases, with 7 bases sitting between them. This CDR3 reads CASSFVSSTDTQYF. In nucleotides, the CDR3 is TGTGCCAGCAGCTTTGTTTCTAGCACAGATACGCAGTATTTT.

This rearrangement joins TRBV4-2 to TRBJ1-4; no definite D call. The germline V gene encodes CDR1 LGHNA and CDR2 YNFKEQ. Trimming shortened V by 0 bases and J by 8 bases, and 10 bases separated the two germline ends. This CDR3 contains 14 residues. CDR3 coding DNA: TGTGCCAGCAGCCAAGAGACCCCTGGAGAAAAACTGTTTTTT. It translates to CASSQETPGEKLFF.

The chain employs TRBV11-3 and TRBJ2-6; tentative D call: TRBD2 (7 bases). Per germline, CDR1 SGHNT and CDR2 YENEEA. The CDR3 length is 18 residues. The ends were cut back, 5 bases at V and 0 bases at J, with 17 bases in the middle. In DNA, the CDR3 is TGTGCCAGCAGCCCAGGCGGGGGCCGGCACTCTGGGGCCAACGTCCTGACTTTC. Residues: CASSPGGGRHSGANVLTF.

The J gene is TRBJ2-2, the V gene TRBV15; D unclear. This CDR3 region has 15 residues. V lost 0 bases to trimming and J lost 0 bases, with 5 bases between them. Germline V gene lookup returns CDR1 LNHNV and CDR2 YYDKDF (reference sequence). The CDR3 sequence is CATSRDQANTGELFF. The CDR3 DNA sequence: TGTGCCACCAGCAGAGATCAGGCGAACACCGGGGAGCTGTTTTTT.

This sequence joins TRBV6-6 and TRBJ1-5; TRBD1 matches 8 bases. V trimming: 6 bases; J trimming: 2 bases; junction bases outside the gene matches: 3. CDR1 is MNHNY and CDR2 is SVGAGI in the germline V gene (reference sequence). The CDR3 length is 14 residues. This CDR3 is CASRNRGGNQPQHF. The CDR3 DNA sequence: TGTGCCAGCAGGAACAGGGGGGGCAATCAGCCCCAGCATTTT.